The clone carrying this T cell receptor (beta chain) was seen a single time. Original methodology: From reference gene primer amplification, estimates of nucleated cell counts were derived. Repertoires were generated with immunoSEQ multiplex PCR, while TCRdb's copy carries only in-frame clones and drops some. From that table come the V and J calls and clone size; the DNA was used to work out D and trimming. The sample yields nearly 80,000 clones, about 83% seen once. These data come from a study of blood T cell repertoires in COVID-19. Turning to the study itself: PBMCs, B-cell-depleted T cells, or T cells provided the cDNA or gDNA that made up the material.

V was cut by 3 bases and J by 1 base, with 4 bases left in between. Looked up from germline, CDR1 is SGHNT and CDR2 is YYREEE (reference sequence). The CDR3 consists of 13 residues. The chain combines TRBV5-4 with TRBJ2-2; no clear D gene. The clonotype comes from an elderly woman with active or convalescent COVID-19. Sequencing used peripheral blood. The CDR3 DNA reads TGTGCCAGCAGCTCCCAGAACACCGGGGAGCTGTTTTTT. The encoded protein is CASSSQNTGELFF.